Each of the 16 T cell receptor beta chains below was sequenced from the same sample in a study of cytomegalovirus exposure and HLA in healthy donors. Sequencing used immunoSEQ multiplex PCR; TCRdb keeps in-frame clones, though not all of them. The repertoire holds 50,000 to 65,000 clones, with 89% as singletons. The sample taken for sequencing was PBMCs. The source of these receptors is a woman younger than 30 in good health and CMV-seronegative.

The chain couples TRBV7-6 to TRBJ2-5, with TRBD2 matching 7 bases. J lost 3 bases, V lost 5 bases, and 6 bases had no gene match. Germline assignment: CDR1 SGHVS and CDR2 FNYEAQ. The CDR3 runs 14 residues. The CDR3 loop is CASSLSRGEETQYF. The CDR3 nucleotides read TGTGCCAGCAGCCTCAGCCGGGGGGAAGAGACCCAGTACTTC.

The chain carries TRBV11-2 and TRBJ2-2; D uncertain. The germline V gene encodes CDR1 SGHAT and CDR2 FQNNGV. Trimming took off 10 bases at V and 3 bases at J, with 9 bases between the two ends. The CDR3 length is 12 residues. The CDR3 DNA reads as TGTGCCACCTTAGAATACACCGGGGAGCTGTTTTTT. This sequence encodes CATLEYTGELFF.

The chain recombines TRBV9 with TRBJ1-3; a possible D gene is TRBD1 (6 bases). The germline CDR1 and CDR2 sequences are SGDLS and YYNGEE. The length of the CDR3 is 15 residues. Trimming shortened V by 0 bases and J by 8 bases, and 15 bases separated the two germline ends. CDR3 in amino acids: CASSVDYGGIDTIYF. CDR3 DNA: TGTGCCAGCAGCGTAGATTATGGGGGCATAGACACCATATATTTT.

The gene calls are TRBV19 and TRBJ2-1; TRBD2 agrees at 12 bases. Per the germline V gene, CDR1 is LNHDA and CDR2 is SQIVND (reference sequence). Trimming took 5 bases from V and 3 from J; bases not matched to a gene: 8. CDR3 length: 17 amino acids. Written as DNA, the CDR3 is TGTGCCAGTAGTCTTCGACTAGCGGGAGAATTCTACAATGAGCAGTTCTTC. Residues: CASSLRLAGEFYNEQFF.

J is TRBJ2-1 and V is TRBV19, with 9 bases identical to TRBD2. The CDR3 loop spans 16 amino acids. Germline V CDR1 and CDR2: LNHDA, SQIVND (reference sequence). V was clipped by 3 bases and J by 3 bases; unmatched bases: 6. CDR3 bases: TGTGCCAGTAGTATTGTCTGGACTAGCGTCTACAATGAGCAGTTCTTC. It codes for CASSIVWTSVYNEQFF.

The CDR3 spells CAWKRGGRGDTQYF. CDR3 DNA: TGTGCCTGGAAGCGGGGGGGCCGGGGAGATACGCAGTATTTT. V gene TRBV30 combines with J gene TRBJ2-3; 10 bases are shared with TRBD2. CDR1 is GTSNPN, CDR2 SVGIG, per germline (reference sequence). The V segment lost 4 bases and the J segment 5 bases; nucleotides outside the gene matches: 6. The CDR3 is 14 residues long.

The chain links TRBV5-8 to TRBJ1-6, with unresolved D. CDR1 SGHTS and CDR2 YDEGEE come from the germline V gene. The CDR3 sequence is 13 residues long. The V end lost 2 bases, the J end lost 10 bases, and 10 bases lay between the germline ends. The CDR3 nucleotides read TGTGCCAGCAGCTTTGTCATTCAATCACCCCTCCACTTT. Translating gives CASSFVIQSPLHF.

The genes are TRBV9 and TRBJ2-2, with 9 bases that match TRBD1. Trimming at V came to 5 bases and at J to 6 bases, leaving 5 bases not matched to a gene. The CDR3 length is 14 residues. Germline CDR1 SGDLS, CDR2 YYNGEE. CDR3 protein: CASSRDRAPGELFF. CDR3 coding DNA: TGTGCCAGCAGTAGGGACAGGGCGCCCGGGGAGCTGTTTTTT.

This clone showed up just a few times. The J gene is TRBJ2-7, the V gene TRBV10-3; TRBD1 agrees at 8 bases. J lost 1 base, V lost 3 bases, and 8 bases had no gene match. This CDR3 spans 16 amino acids. Germline lookup yields CDR1 ENHRY and CDR2 SYGVKD. In DNA form, the CDR3 reads TGTGCCATCAGTGATCTCCGACAGGGGATTTCCTACGAGCAGTACTTC. Encoded protein: CAISDLRQGISYEQYF.

J is TRBJ1-4 and V is TRBV7-2, with TRBD1 as a possible D gene (5 bases). V lost 6 bases, J lost 3 bases, and 11 bases lay in between. This CDR3 contains 14 residues. Germline V gene sequence: CDR1 SGHTA, CDR2 FQGNSA. The CDR3 sequence is CASSRGSANEKLFF. The CDR3 DNA reads as TGTGCCAGCAGTCGGGGGAGCGCTAATGAAAAACTGTTTTTT.

The chain uses TRBV29-1 and TRBJ2-1; 10 bases are shared with TRBD2. This CDR3 has 17 amino acids. Germline trimming cut 6 bases from V and 7 bases from J; bases unmatched to any gene: 18. Germline lookup yields CDR1 SQVTM and CDR2 ANQGSEA. CDR3 protein: CSVEPQREGSIWNEQFF. The CDR3 nucleotides read TGCAGCGTCGAGCCTCAGCGGGAGGGCTCGATATGGAATGAGCAGTTCTTC.

The V call is TRBV19, the J call TRBJ2-2; TRBD2 matches 12 bases. Germline loops: CDR1 LNHDA, CDR2 SQIVND (reference sequence). The ends lost 6 bases at V and 5 bases at J; junction bases unmatched: 4. This CDR3 is built from 15 residues. The CDR3 reads CASRLAGGGTGELFF. The CDR3 DNA sequence: TGTGCCAGTAGACTAGCGGGAGGAGGGACCGGGGAGCTGTTTTTT.

This chain connects TRBV27 to TRBJ2-7; 9 bases agree with TRBD2. This CDR3 spans 14 amino acids. The germline V gene encodes CDR1 MNHEY and CDR2 SMNVEV (reference sequence). V trimming: 6 bases; J trimming: 1 base; junction bases outside the gene matches: 4. CDR3 sequence reads: CASRRTSVSYEQYF. The CDR3 DNA sequence: TGTGCCAGCAGGAGGACTAGCGTATCCTACGAGCAGTACTTC.

The V call is TRBV11-2, the J call TRBJ2-2, with 9 positions matching TRBD2. Looked up from germline, CDR1 is SGHAT and CDR2 is FQNNGV. CDR3 length: 16 residues. J was trimmed by 5 bases and V by 6 bases; bases with no gene match: 10. The CDR3 bases are TGTGCCAGCAGGGTCCCGGCGGGAGGGCGAACCGGGGAGCTGTTTTTT. As protein: CASRVPAGGRTGELFF.

The gene calls are TRBV6-1 and TRBJ1-1; TRBD1 might be the D (6 bases). The CDR3 consists of 13 residues. CDR1 MNHNS and CDR2 SASEGT come from the germline V gene. V was pared by 8 bases and J by 1 base, with 11 bases between. In DNA form, the CDR3 reads TGTGCCAGCCCCAGGGGACGGAACACTGAAGCTTTCTTT. The encoded protein is CASPRGRNTEAFF.

J is TRBJ1-2 and V is TRBV28; unclear D gene. Germline V gene data show CDR1 as MDHEN and CDR2 as SYDVKM. Trimming removed 4 bases at V and 4 bases at J, with 4 bases between. CDR3 length equals 11 residues. CDR3 region: CASSSRYGYTF. CDR3 coding DNA: TGTGCCAGCAGTTCCCGCTATGGCTACACCTTC.